The sequence of this TCR beta chain was determined in a study of cytomegalovirus exposure and HLA in healthy donors. Broader study findings: The majority of TCR sequences were rare, yet some public TCRs appeared in many donors. Some TCR beta chains (approximately 180 of them) were listed as cytomegalovirus-associated.

Trimming removed 5 bases from V and 7 bases from J; junction bases left unmatched: 7. This CDR3 is built from 13 residues. The V gene's germline CDR1 is LNHDA and CDR2 SQIVND (reference sequence). The PCR made use of 60 Vbeta and 13 Jbeta primers. Sequencing used immunoSEQ multiplex PCR; TCRdb keeps in-frame clones, though not all of them. The sample yields approximately 46,000 clones, around 74% seen once. Comments on this clone: Antigen unknown.

Sequenced sample: PBMCs. The V gene is TRBV19, the J gene TRBJ2-7; 8 nucleotides align to TRBD2. The clonotype originates from a man aged 25-45 years in good health and CMV-seronegative. The CDR3 nucleotides are TGTGCCAGTAGTCCCCGACTAGCGCGAGAGCAGTACTTC. This codes for CASSPRLAREQYF. Based on the CDR3 plus reference TRBV19 and TRBJ2-7, the full variable domain is DGGITQSPKYLFRKEGQNVTLSCEQNLNHDAMYWYRQDPGQGLRLIYYSQIVNDFQKGDIAEGYSVSREKKESFPLTVTSAQKNPTAFYLCASSPRLAREQYFGPGTRLTVT.